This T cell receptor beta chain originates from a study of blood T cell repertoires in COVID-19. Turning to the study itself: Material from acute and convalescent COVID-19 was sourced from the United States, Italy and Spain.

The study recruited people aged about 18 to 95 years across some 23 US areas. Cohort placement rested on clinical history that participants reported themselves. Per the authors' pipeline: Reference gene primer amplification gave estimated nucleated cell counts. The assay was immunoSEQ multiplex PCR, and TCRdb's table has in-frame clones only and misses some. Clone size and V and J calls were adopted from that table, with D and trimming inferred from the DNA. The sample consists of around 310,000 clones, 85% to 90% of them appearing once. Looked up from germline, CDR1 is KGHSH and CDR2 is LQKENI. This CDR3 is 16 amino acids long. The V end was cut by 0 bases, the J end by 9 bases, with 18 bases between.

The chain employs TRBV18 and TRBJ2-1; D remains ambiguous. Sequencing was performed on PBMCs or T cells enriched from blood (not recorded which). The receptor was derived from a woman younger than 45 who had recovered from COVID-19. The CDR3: CASSPPSVLRFGEQFF. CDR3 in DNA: TGTGCCAGCTCACCACCATCAGTTCTCAGATTTGGTGAGCAGTTCTTC.